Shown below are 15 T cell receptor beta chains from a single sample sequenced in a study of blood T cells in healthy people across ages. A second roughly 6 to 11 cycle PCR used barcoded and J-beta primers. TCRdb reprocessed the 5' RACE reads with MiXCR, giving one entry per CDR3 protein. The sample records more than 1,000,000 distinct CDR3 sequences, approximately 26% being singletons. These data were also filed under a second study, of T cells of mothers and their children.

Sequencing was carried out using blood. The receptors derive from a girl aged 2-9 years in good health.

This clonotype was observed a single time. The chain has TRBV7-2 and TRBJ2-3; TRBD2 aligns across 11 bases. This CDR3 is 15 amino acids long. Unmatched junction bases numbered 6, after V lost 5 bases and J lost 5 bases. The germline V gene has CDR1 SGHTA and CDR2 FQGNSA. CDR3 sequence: CASSDTSGGIDTQYF. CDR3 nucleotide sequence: TGTGCCAGCAGCGATACTAGCGGGGGTATAGATACGCAGTATTTT.

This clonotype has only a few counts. The CDR3: CSVEAGLGVETQYF. The CDR3 DNA is TGCAGCGTTGAAGCAGGGCTAGGCGTAGAGACCCAGTACTTC. This rearrangement joins TRBV29-1 to TRBJ2-5; TRBD1 might be the D (5 bases). The germline CDR1 and CDR2 sequences are SQVTM and ANQGSEA. The CDR3 loop spans 14 amino acids. Trimming pared 1 base from V and 4 bases from J, leaving 13 bases between.

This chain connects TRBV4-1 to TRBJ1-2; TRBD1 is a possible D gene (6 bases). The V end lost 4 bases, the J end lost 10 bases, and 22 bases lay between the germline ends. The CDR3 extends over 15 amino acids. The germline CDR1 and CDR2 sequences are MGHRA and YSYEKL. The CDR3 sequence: CASSLGLRGPADYTF. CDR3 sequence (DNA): TGCGCCAGCAGCCTCGGGCTTCGGGGGCCGGCTGACTACACCTTC.

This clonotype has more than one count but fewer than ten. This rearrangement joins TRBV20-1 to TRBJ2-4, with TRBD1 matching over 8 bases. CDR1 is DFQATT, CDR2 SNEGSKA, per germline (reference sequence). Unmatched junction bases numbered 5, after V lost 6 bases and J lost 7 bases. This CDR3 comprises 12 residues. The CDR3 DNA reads TGCAGTGCCACGGACAGGGCGAACATTCAGTACTTC. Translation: CSATDRANIQYF.

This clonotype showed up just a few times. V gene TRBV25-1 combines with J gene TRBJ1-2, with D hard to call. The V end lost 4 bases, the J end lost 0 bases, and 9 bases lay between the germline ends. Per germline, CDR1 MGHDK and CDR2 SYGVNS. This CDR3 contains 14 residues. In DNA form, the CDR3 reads TGTGCCAGCAGTGCCTTTATAGCTAACTATGGCTACACCTTC. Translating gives CASSAFIANYGYTF.

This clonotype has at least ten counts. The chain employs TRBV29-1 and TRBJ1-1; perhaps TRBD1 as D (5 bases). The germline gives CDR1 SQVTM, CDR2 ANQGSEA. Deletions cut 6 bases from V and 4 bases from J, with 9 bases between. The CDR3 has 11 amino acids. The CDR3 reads CSVRGSTEAFF. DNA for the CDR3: TGCAGCGTAAGGGGAAGCACTGAAGCTTTCTTT.

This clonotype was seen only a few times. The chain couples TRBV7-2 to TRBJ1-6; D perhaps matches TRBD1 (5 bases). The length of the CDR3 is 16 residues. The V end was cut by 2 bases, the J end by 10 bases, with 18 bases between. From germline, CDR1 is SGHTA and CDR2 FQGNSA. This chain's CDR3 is CASSLPSGTFISPLHF. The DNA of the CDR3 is TGTGCCAGCAGCTTACCTTCGGGGACGTTTATCTCACCCCTCCACTTT.

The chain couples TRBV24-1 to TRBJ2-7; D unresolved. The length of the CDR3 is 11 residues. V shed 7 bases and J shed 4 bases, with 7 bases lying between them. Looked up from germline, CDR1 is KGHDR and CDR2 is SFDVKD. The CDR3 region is CATRNPYEQYF. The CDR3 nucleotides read TGTGCCACCAGAAACCCTTACGAGCAGTACTTC.

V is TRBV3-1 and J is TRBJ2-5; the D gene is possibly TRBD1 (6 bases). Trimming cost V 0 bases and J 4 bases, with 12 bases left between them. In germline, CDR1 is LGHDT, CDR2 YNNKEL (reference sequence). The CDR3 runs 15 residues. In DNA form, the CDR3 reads TGTGCCAGCAGCCAAGAATGGGGGCTGGGAGAGACCCAGTACTTC. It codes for CASSQEWGLGETQYF.

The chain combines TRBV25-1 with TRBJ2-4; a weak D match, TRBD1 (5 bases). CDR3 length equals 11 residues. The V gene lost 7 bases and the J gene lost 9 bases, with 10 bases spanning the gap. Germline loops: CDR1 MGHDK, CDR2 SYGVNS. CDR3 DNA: TGTGCCAGCAACCAGGGCGGCATTCAGTACTTC. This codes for CASNQGGIQYF.

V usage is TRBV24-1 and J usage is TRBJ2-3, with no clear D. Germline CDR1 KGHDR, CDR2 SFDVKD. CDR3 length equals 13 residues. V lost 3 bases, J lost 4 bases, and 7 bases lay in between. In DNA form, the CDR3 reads TGTGCCACCAGTGATGGTGGCCCAGATACGCAGTATTTT. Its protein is CATSDGGPDTQYF.

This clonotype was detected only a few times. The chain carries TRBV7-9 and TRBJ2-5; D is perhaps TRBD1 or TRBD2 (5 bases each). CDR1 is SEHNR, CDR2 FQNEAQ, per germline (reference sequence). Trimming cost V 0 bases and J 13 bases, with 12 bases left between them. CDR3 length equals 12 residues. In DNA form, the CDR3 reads TGTGCCAGCAGCTTAGCTGGGACCGAGCGGTACTTC. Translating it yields CASSLAGTERYF. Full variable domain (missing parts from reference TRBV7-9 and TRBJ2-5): DTGVSQNPRHKITKRGQNVTFRCDPISEHNRLYWYRQTLGQGPEFLTYFQNEAQLEKSRLLSDRFSAERPKGSFSTLEIQRTEQGDSAMYLCASSLAGTERYFGPGTRLLVL.

CDR3 region: CASSLADFSGYTF. CDR3 in DNA: TGTGCCAGCAGCTTAGCGGATTTCTCTGGCTACACCTTC. The gene calls are TRBV7-2 and TRBJ1-2; D is unresolved. Germline CDR1 and CDR2: SGHTA and FQGNSA. The V and J ends lost 0 bases and 7 bases respectively, with 9 bases between them. CDR3 size: 13 residues.

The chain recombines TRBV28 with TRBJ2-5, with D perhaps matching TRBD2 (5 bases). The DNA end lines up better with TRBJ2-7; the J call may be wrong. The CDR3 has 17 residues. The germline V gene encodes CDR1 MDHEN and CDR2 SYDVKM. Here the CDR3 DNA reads TGTGCCAGCAGTTTCGCCCCCGGGATCGAGTCCTTCGGCGAGCAGTACTTC. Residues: CASSFAPGIESFGEQYF.

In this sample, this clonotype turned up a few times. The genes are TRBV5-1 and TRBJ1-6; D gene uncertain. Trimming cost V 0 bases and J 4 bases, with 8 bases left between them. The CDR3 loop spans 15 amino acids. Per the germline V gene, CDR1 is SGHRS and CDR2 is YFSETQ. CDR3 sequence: CASSLATAYNSPLHF. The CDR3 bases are TGCGCCAGCAGCTTGGCAACGGCTTATAATTCACCCCTCCACTTT.